This record concerns one T cell receptor (beta chain) sequence. The antigen is undetermined. These data come from a study of T cells in Graves' hyperthyroidism and ophthalmopathy. Study context: Staff took peripheral blood when the initial diagnosis was made, before any treatment began.

The J segment lost 5 bases and the V segment lost 5 bases, leaving 8 bases of the junction unmatched. Germline loops: CDR1 MDHEN, CDR2 SYDVKM. The CDR3 has 15 amino acids. Authors of the study amplified TCR beta CDR3 regions from RNA transcripts. TCR CDR3 regions were first amplified by RT-PCR with HTBI primers. TCRdb re-called the multiplex PCR reads with MiXCR, one entry per CDR3 protein. Seen here are a few hundred thousand distinct CDR3 sequences, 16% observed once, and the top ten hold about 29%. Study observations and caveats: Ophthalmopathy was told apart from stable hyperthyroidism by a 13 V-J model. Most thyroid clonotypes with frequency above 0.001 were detected in blood.

The rearrangement links TRBV28 to TRBJ2-7, with TRBD1 matching over 11 bases. The TCR sequence derives from a woman in her 30s with Graves' ophthalmopathy. The sample was blood. CDR3 sequence reads: CASSPGQGGKDEQYF. Here the CDR3 DNA reads TGTGCCAGCAGTCCGGGACAGGGGGGGAAGGACGAGCAGTACTTC.